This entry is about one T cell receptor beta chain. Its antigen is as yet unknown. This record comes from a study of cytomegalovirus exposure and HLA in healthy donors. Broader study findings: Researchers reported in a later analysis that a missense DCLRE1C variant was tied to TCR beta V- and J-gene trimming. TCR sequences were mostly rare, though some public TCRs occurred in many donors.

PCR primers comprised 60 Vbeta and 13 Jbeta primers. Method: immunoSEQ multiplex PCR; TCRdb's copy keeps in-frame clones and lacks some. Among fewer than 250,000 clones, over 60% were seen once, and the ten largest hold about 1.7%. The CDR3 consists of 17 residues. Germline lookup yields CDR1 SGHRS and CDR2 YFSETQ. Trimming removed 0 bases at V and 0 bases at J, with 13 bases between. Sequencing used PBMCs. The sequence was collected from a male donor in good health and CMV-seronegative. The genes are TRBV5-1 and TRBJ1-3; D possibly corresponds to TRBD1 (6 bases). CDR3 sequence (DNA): TGCGCCAGCAGCTTGGCCCAGGGGCCTAACTCTGGAAACACCATATATTTT. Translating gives CASSLAQGPNSGNTIYF.